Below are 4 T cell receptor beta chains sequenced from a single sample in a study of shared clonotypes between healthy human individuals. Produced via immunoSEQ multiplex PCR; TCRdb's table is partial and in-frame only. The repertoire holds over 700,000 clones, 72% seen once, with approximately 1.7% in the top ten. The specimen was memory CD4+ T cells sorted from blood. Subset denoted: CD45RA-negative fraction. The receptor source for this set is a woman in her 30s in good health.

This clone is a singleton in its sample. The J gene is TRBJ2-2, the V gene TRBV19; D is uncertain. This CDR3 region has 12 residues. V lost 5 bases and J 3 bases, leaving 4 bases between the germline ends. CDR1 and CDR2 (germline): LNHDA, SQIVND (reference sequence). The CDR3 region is CASSLDTGELFF. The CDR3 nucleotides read TGTGCCAGTAGTCTCGACACCGGGGAGCTGTTTTTT.

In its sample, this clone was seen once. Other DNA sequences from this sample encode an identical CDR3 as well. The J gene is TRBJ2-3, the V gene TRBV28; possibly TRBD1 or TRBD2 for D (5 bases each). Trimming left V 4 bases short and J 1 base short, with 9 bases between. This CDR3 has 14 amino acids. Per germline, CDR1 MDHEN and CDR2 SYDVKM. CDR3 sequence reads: CASSSRDGTDTQYF. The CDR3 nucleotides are TGTGCCAGCAGTTCCAGGGACGGCACAGATACGCAGTATTTT. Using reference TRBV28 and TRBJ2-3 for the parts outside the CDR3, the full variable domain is DVKVTQSSRYLVKRTGEKVFLECVQDMDHENMFWYRQDPGLGLRLIYFSYDVKMKEKGDIPEGYSVSREKKERFSLILESASTNQTSMYLCASSSRDGTDTQYFGPGTRLTVL.

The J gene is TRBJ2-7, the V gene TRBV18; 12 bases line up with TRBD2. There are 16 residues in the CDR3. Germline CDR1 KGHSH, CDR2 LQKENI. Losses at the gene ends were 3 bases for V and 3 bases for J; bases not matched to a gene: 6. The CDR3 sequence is CASSPGQTSGSYEQYF. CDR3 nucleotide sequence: TGTGCCAGCTCACCCGGGCAGACTAGCGGGAGCTACGAGCAGTACTTC.

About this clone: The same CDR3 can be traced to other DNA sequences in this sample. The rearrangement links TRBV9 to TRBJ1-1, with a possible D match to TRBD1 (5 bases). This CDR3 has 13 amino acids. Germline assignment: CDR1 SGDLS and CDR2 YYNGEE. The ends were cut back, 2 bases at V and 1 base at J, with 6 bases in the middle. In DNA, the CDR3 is TGTGCCAGCAGCGTTACAGGGAACACTGAAGCTTTCTTT. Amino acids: CASSVTGNTEAFF.